These T cell receptor beta chains were read from a single sample in a study of T cells in Graves' hyperthyroidism and ophthalmopathy. MiXCR, applied by TCRdb to the multiplex PCR reads, yields one record per CDR3 protein. The table has under 450,000 distinct CDR3 sequences, roughly 14% seen once. Sequences were obtained from blood. These receptors were obtained from a man aged 25 to 40 with Graves' hyperthyroidism that later progressed to Graves' ophthalmopathy. Each CDR3 is given without its conserved first and last residue. Clone size is stated in some rows and not others, as once, few, many or a class when expanded.

V gene	J gene	clone size	CDR3 protein
TRBV6-1	TRBJ2-1	-	ASNRAGGPYEQF
TRBV11-2	TRBJ1-4	-	ASSLERRTENEKLF
TRBV6-5	TRBJ1-2	few	ASKLTWSSNYGYT
TRBV10-1	TRBJ2-7	few	ASSEELGDEQY
TRBV6-1	TRBJ1-4	many	ASSARTSGNEKLF
TRBV11-3	TRBJ1-1	-	ASSSRAGGLNTEAF
TRBV20-1	TRBJ1-5	-	SASWGFAANQPQH
TRBV27	TRBJ2-7	-	ASSFSGSGTGEQY
TRBV28	TRBJ2-1	-	ASSDATGSKDEQF
TRBV7-2	TRBJ2-1	many	ASSSGPAGGDNEQF
TRBV11-2	TRBJ2-3	many	ASWTGGTDTQY
TRBV5-4	TRBJ2-1	-	ASSLAGSGVNEQF
TRBV27	TRBJ1-1	many	ASSWGQGNAEAF
TRBV27	TRBJ1-6	many	ASSLDRGNSPLH
TRBV12-3/TRBV12-4	TRBJ2-3	many	ASSLVGLAGESTDTQY
TRBV20-1	TRBJ1-5	-	SAREVHYSNQPQH
TRBV27	TRBJ2-2	-	ASSLGTSGSTGELF
TRBV6-2/TRBV6-3	TRBJ2-3	few	ASSAERGTSTDTQY
TRBV9	TRBJ1-6	-	ASSVERESPLH
TRBV5-1	TRBJ2-7	many	ASKVGRTGEQY